The 28 T cell receptor beta chains below were found in one sample sequenced in a study of shared clonotypes between healthy human individuals. Generated by immunoSEQ multiplex PCR, the TCRdb table keeps only in-frame clones and is missing some. The sample holds around 2.5 million clones, 93% seen once. Sequences were obtained from naive CD4+ T cells from PBMCs. Subset noted: CD45RA+ positively selected. These receptors all come from a young man in good health. Some clones in this sample may be carry-over from other donors' samples.

Turning to this clone: This same CDR3 is encoded by further DNA sequences in the sample. This rearrangement joins TRBV2 to TRBJ2-7; 7 nucleotides match TRBD2. This CDR3 comprises 13 residues. V lost 4 bases, J lost 2 bases, and 2 bases stayed unmatched. Germline CDR1 and CDR2: SNHLY and FYNNEI. CDR3 DNA sequence: TGTGCCAGCAGTGTGGGGAGGGCCTACGAGCAGTACTTC. Its protein product is CASSVGRAYEQYF.

The chain links TRBV7-9 to TRBJ2-1; 9 bases are shared with TRBD2. V was clipped by 3 bases and J by 6 bases; unmatched bases: 3. This CDR3 comprises 14 residues. Germline V gene lookup returns CDR1 SEHNR and CDR2 FQNEAQ (reference sequence). In DNA form, the CDR3 reads TGTGCCAGCAGCTTGGGACTAGCTACCAATGAGCAGTTCTTC. This codes for CASSLGLATNEQFF.

This clone has just one count. This chain connects TRBV7-9 to TRBJ1-1, with D hard to call. The CDR3 contains 15 residues. Trimming left V 7 bases short and J 3 bases short, with 18 bases between. Germline CDR1 SEHNR, CDR2 FQNEAQ (reference sequence). The CDR3 DNA reads TGTGCCAGCATCCTCCCCGGAGGGAGAGACACTGAAGCTTTCTTT. This gives the protein CASILPGGRDTEAFF.

The rearrangement uses TRBV28 and TRBJ2-7, with a possible D match to TRBD1 (6 bases). The CDR3 runs 16 residues. V was clipped by 7 bases and J by 7 bases, with 26 bases between them. The germline CDR1 and CDR2 sequences are MDHEN and SYDVKM. CDR3 loop: CASTLGIGGRRKEQYF. The DNA of the CDR3 is TGTGCCAGCACCTTGGGTATAGGGGGACGTCGGAAAGAGCAGTACTTC.

This clone has only one observation. The chain combines TRBV11-3 with TRBJ2-2; TRBD2 matches at 11 bases. The germline V gene has CDR1 SGHNT and CDR2 YENEEA. This CDR3 has 17 amino acids. With V trimmed by 5 bases and J by 3 bases, 8 bases remained unmatched. The CDR3 coding sequence is TGTGCCAGCAGCCCTCTAGCGGGAGGTACGGACACCGGGGAGCTGTTTTTT. Its protein product is CASSPLAGGTDTGELFF.

The chain employs TRBV7-9 and TRBJ2-5; D gene unclear. CDR1 and CDR2 from the germline V gene are SEHNR and FQNEAQ (reference sequence). The CDR3 spans 12 residues. Trimming cost V 3 bases and J 4 bases, with 6 bases left between them. The CDR3 sequence: CASSLSLETQYF. As DNA, the CDR3 is TGTGCCAGCAGCTTGAGCTTAGAGACCCAGTACTTC. The full variable domain, in which reference TRBV7-9 and TRBJ2-5 provide the parts outside the CDR3, is DTGVSQNPRHKITKRGQNVTFRCDPISEHNRLYWYRQTLGQGPEFLTYFQNEAQLEKSRLLSDRFSAERPKGSFSTLEIQRTEQGDSAMYLCASSLSLETQYFGPGTRLLVL.

This rearrangement joins TRBV7-9 to TRBJ2-7, with a possible D match to TRBD1 (6 bases). The CDR3 is 13 amino acids. Trimming shortened V by 5 bases and J by 3 bases, and 11 bases separated the two germline ends. Germline V gene sequence: CDR1 SEHNR, CDR2 FQNEAQ (reference sequence). The CDR3 nucleotides read TGTGCCAGCAGCATTCAGGGGCTCTACGAGCAGTACTTC. Its translation: CASSIQGLYEQYF.

The V gene is TRBV5-1, the J gene TRBJ2-7; 9 bases match TRBD2. The J segment lost 6 bases and the V segment lost 0 bases, leaving 7 bases of the junction unmatched. The CDR3 has 15 amino acids. Per germline, CDR1 SGHRS and CDR2 YFSETQ. The CDR3 sequence: CASSLGIAGASEQYF. As DNA, the CDR3 is TGCGCCAGCAGCTTGGGTATAGCGGGAGCCTCCGAGCAGTACTTC.

Points on this clone: A much larger clone lies one base from this, so it may be a read error. Other DNA sequences from this sample encode an identical CDR3 as well. The chain carries TRBV7-9 and TRBJ2-3, with TRBD2 as a possible D gene (6 bases). The CDR3 is 12 residues long. Germline V gene sequence: CDR1 SEHNR, CDR2 FQNEAQ (reference sequence). V lost 3 bases and J lost 5, with 6 bases in between. The CDR3 coding sequence is TGTGCCAGCAGCTTCGGGGGAGATACGCAGTATTTT. It codes for CASSFGGDTQYF.

This clone was recorded many times. Other DNA sequences in this specimen translate into the identical CDR3. The chain couples TRBV5-1 to TRBJ1-5, with a weak D call TRBD1 (6 bases). The CDR3 length is 14 residues. The germline gives CDR1 SGHRS, CDR2 YFSETQ. With 0 bases removed from V and 2 bases from J, the gap between germline ends came to 6 bases. The CDR3 sequence is CASSLEGGNQPQHF. CDR3 DNA sequence: TGCGCCAGCAGCTTGGAGGGGGGCAATCAGCCCCAGCATTTT.

A word on this clone: The sample contains more than one DNA sequence encoding this CDR3. The rearrangement uses TRBV5-1 and TRBJ2-5, with D tentatively TRBD1 (6 bases). Germline values: CDR1 SGHRS, CDR2 YFSETQ. V was pared by 5 bases and J by 4 bases, with 15 bases between. The CDR3 runs 14 residues. CDR3 residues: CASSLQGAGETQYF. In DNA, the CDR3 is TGCGCCAGCAGTCTACAGGGTGCGGGAGAGACCCAGTACTTC.

V is TRBV2 and J is TRBJ2-7; 7 positions match TRBD2. This CDR3 comprises 12 residues. CDR1 is SNHLY, CDR2 FYNNEI, per germline. The ends lost 4 bases at V and 11 bases at J; junction bases unmatched: 8. In DNA form, the CDR3 reads TGTGCCAGCAGTGGCGAGGGGAGGGGAGAGTACTTC. It yields the protein CASSGEGRGEYF.

Comment on this clone: This sample also contains other DNA sequences that code for the same CDR3. The chain joins TRBV20-1 to TRBJ1-1; a weak D match, TRBD1 (5 bases). The CDR3 loop spans 11 amino acids. CDR1 is DFQATT, CDR2 SNEGSKA, per germline (reference sequence). V gave up 5 bases and J gave up 7 bases, with 11 bases separating them. CDR3 loop: CSASGRGEAFF. The CDR3 DNA reads as TGCAGTGCTTCTGGAAGGGGTGAAGCTTTCTTT.

This clone appeared once. J is TRBJ2-7 and V is TRBV5-1, with a possible D match to TRBD1 (6 bases). Germline CDR1 SGHRS, CDR2 YFSETQ. Between the trimmed V and J ends, which lost 4 bases and 6 bases, there was a span of 23 bases. CDR3 length: 16 residues. In nucleotides, the CDR3 is TGCGCCAGCAGCCCGGCGGACAGTTCCCTTACTGGCGAGCAGTACTTC. Translating gives CASSPADSSLTGEQYF.

Note on this clone: The same CDR3 is also encoded by other DNA sequences in this sample. This chain uses TRBV5-1 with TRBJ1-4; possible D gene TRBD1, 5 bases. The CDR3 spans 14 residues. Germline CDR1 reads SGHRS; CDR2 reads YFSETQ. Trimming took off 1 base at V and 5 bases at J, with 9 bases between the two ends. The CDR3 nucleotides are TGCGCCAGCAGCTTGACAGGTCTCAATGAAAAACTGTTTTTT. Protein sequence: CASSLTGLNEKLFF.

In the case of this clone: The same CDR3 also results from other DNA sequences found in this sample. The chain combines TRBV18 with TRBJ2-1; D is perhaps TRBD1 (5 bases). Germline V gives CDR1 KGHSH, CDR2 LQKENI. The CDR3 is 11 residues long. Trimming pared 3 bases from V and 11 bases from J, leaving 8 bases between. Here the CDR3 reads CASSPGPQQFF. CDR3 sequence (DNA): TGTGCCAGCTCACCGGGGCCGCAGCAGTTCTTC.

The gene calls are TRBV29-1 and TRBJ2-7; maybe TRBD1 (5 bases). CDR3 size: 12 residues. The germline V and J ends were trimmed by 7 bases and 0 bases, with 10 bases remaining between them. The germline V gene encodes CDR1 SQVTM and CDR2 ANQGSEA. The CDR3 region has the DNA TGCAGCGCCCACGACAGCTCCTACGAGCAGTACTTC. Protein product: CSAHDSSYEQYF.

The rearrangement joins TRBV10-2 to TRBJ2-2; 12 nucleotides agree with TRBD2. The junction had 12 bases not matched to a gene; V was cut back by 2 bases and J by 5 bases. Per germline, CDR1 WSHSY and CDR2 SAAADI. The CDR3 has 19 amino acids. In DNA form, the CDR3 reads TGCGCCAGCAGTGAGCCGAATATTAGGCTAGCGGGAGGGACCGGGGAGCTGTTTTTT. It is translated as CASSEPNIRLAGGTGELFF.

The chain combines TRBV29-1 with TRBJ1-2; D gene unclear. The CDR3 extends over 13 amino acids. Trimming removed 4 bases at V and 8 bases at J, with 17 bases between. Germline V gene lookup returns CDR1 SQVTM and CDR2 ANQGSEA. This CDR3 is CSVAGIFKQGYTF. CDR3 in DNA: TGCAGCGTTGCCGGGATTTTTAAACAGGGCTACACCTTC.

The CDR3 coding sequence is TGCGCCAGCAGCTTCACGCCCGCGGGCGAAAAACTGTTTTTT. It translates to CASSFTPAGEKLFF. The chain is built from TRBV5-1 and TRBJ1-4; D is unresolved. The CDR3 is made up of 14 amino acids. The germline V and J ends were trimmed by 2 bases and 8 bases, with 13 bases remaining between them. Germline-derived CDR1 and CDR2 are SGHRS and YFSETQ.

The chain has TRBV25-1 and TRBJ1-4; D call uncertain. The CDR3 runs to 15 residues. V was pared by 3 bases and J by 3 bases, with 11 bases between. Germline loops: CDR1 MGHDK, CDR2 SYGVNS. The CDR3 bases are TGTGCCAGCAGTGACCCACGAGGACCTAATGAAAAACTGTTTTTT. This codes for CASSDPRGPNEKLFF. The whole variable domain, remainder taken from reference TRBV25-1 and TRBJ1-4, is EADIYQTPRYLVIGTGKKITLECSQTMGHDKMYWYQQDPGMELHLIHYSYGVNSTEKGDLSSESTVSRIRTEHFPLTLESARPSHTSQYLCASSDPRGPNEKLFFGSGTQLSVL.

V and J are TRBV7-2 and TRBJ2-5; D perhaps matches TRBD2 (6 bases). CDR1 and CDR2 from the germline V gene are SGHTA and FQGNSA. Trimming removed 4 bases at V and 6 bases at J, with 12 bases between. The CDR3 is 13 residues long. CDR3 residues: CASSSWDSQTQYF. The DNA for the CDR3 is TGTGCCAGCAGCTCCTGGGACTCCCAGACCCAGTACTTC.

The chain has TRBV11-2 and TRBJ1-1; 7 bases line up with TRBD1. Germline values: CDR1 SGHAT, CDR2 FQNNGV. V lost 1 base and J lost 13; bases outside the gene matches: 6. The CDR3 is 12 residues long. The CDR3 DNA is TGTGCCAGCAGCTTAGTGACAGGGTTAAATTTCTTT. This translates into CASSLVTGLNFF.

J is TRBJ2-3 and V is TRBV6-1, with unresolved D. Germline CDR1 reads MNHNS; CDR2 reads SASEGT. The ends were cut back, 1 base at V and 3 bases at J, with 14 bases in the middle. The CDR3 length is 16 residues. The CDR3 bases are TGTGCCAGCAGTGAAGGTGGCGGAACAATTACAGATACGCAGTATTTT. It encodes CASSEGGGTITDTQYF.

The V call is TRBV18, the J call TRBJ1-1; D is perhaps TRBD1 (5 bases). CDR3 size: 15 residues. V lost 6 bases, J lost 4 bases, and 18 bases lay in between. Germline values: CDR1 KGHSH, CDR2 LQKENI. The CDR3 loop reads CASSDLGGRGTEAFF. The CDR3 region has the DNA TGTGCCAGCTCCGACTTGGGGGGTCGAGGCACTGAAGCTTTCTTT.

The rearrangement joins TRBV7-9 to TRBJ1-3; weak D call: TRBD1 (5 bases). Trimming removed 1 base at V and 5 bases at J, with 12 bases between. Germline CDR1 SEHNR, CDR2 FQNEAQ (reference sequence). The CDR3 spans 15 residues. CDR3 loop: CASSLGSGNRNTIYF. The CDR3 region has the DNA TGTGCCAGCAGCTTAGGTTCAGGGAATCGAAACACCATATATTTT.

The CDR3 region is CASRTGRIGDNGPLHF. The CDR3 nucleotides are TGTGCCAGCAGGACAGGAAGAATCGGGGATAATGGTCCCCTCCACTTT. The chain has TRBV25-1 and TRBJ1-6; a possible D gene is TRBD1 (6 bases). CDR3 length equals 16 residues. Trimming cost V 6 bases and J 13 bases, with 25 bases left between them. Germline assignment: CDR1 MGHDK and CDR2 SYGVNS.

The chain employs TRBV9 and TRBJ1-5, with a weak D call TRBD1 (5 bases). This CDR3 contains 15 residues. V was clipped by 3 bases and J by 0 bases, with 10 bases between them. Germline assignment: CDR1 SGDLS and CDR2 YYNGEE. CDR3 protein: CASSETAHSNQPQHF. The CDR3 DNA sequence: TGTGCCAGCAGCGAGACAGCACATAGCAATCAGCCCCAGCATTTT.